This entry lists 7 T cell receptor beta chains sequenced from one sample in a study of blood T cell repertoires in COVID-19. Clones were sequenced by immunoSEQ multiplex PCR, and TCRdb holds only the in-frame ones, with some missing. There are 93,000 or so clones in the sample; over 75% occur only once, and under 8% lies in the top ten. Input material: peripheral blood. These receptors were obtained from a human donor in a cohort sampled during active COVID-19.

The chain couples TRBV6-5 to TRBJ2-5; D is uncertain. Trimming cost V 8 bases and J 3 bases, with 10 bases left between them. The CDR3 consists of 12 residues. Germline CDR1 is MNHEY and CDR2 is SVGAGI. This chain's CDR3 is CASAREEETQYF. The CDR3 DNA follows: TGTGCCAGCGCTAGAGAGGAAGAGACCCAGTACTTC.

The chain has TRBV9 and TRBJ2-1, with D possibly matching TRBD2 (5 bases). Germline V gene sequence: CDR1 SGDLS, CDR2 YYNGEE. V lost 2 bases, J lost 7 bases, and 7 bases lay in between. There are 12 residues in the CDR3. The CDR3 nucleotides read TGTGCCAGCAGCGTCCCGGGGAATGAGCAGTTCTTC. Translation gives CASSVPGNEQFF.

The chain employs TRBV3-1 (or the pseudogene TRBV3-2) and TRBJ2-5, with D uncertain. V was clipped by 2 bases and J by 2 bases, with 9 bases between them. The CDR3 has 14 residues. Germline V lookup: CDR1 LGHDT, CDR2 YNNKEL (reference sequence). CDR3 protein: CASSQLSSQETQYF. DNA for the CDR3: TGTGCCAGCAGCCAATTGAGTAGTCAAGAGACCCAGTACTTC.

This rearrangement joins TRBV18 to TRBJ2-7; 13 nucleotides align to TRBD2. CDR1 and CDR2 (germline): KGHSH, LQKENI. There are 14 residues in the CDR3. With V trimmed by 6 bases and J by 5 bases, 4 bases remained unmatched. In DNA, the CDR3 is TGTGCCAGCTCTGCGACTAGCGGGAGGCACGAGCAGTACTTC. Its translation: CASSATSGRHEQYF.

This rearrangement joins TRBV2 to TRBJ2-5, with 11 bases identical to TRBD2. From germline, CDR1 is SNHLY and CDR2 FYNNEI. This CDR3 spans 14 amino acids. Trimming took 6 bases from V and 3 from J; bases not matched to a gene: 3. CDR3 region: CASRPGLAEETQYF. Written as DNA, the CDR3 is TGTGCCAGCAGGCCGGGACTAGCGGAAGAGACCCAGTACTTC.

This chain connects TRBV7-3 to TRBJ1-1; perhaps TRBD1 as D (6 bases). CDR3 length: 14 residues. V dropped 5 bases and J dropped 5 bases, with 15 bases sitting between them. Germline CDR1 is SGHTA and CDR2 is FQGTGA. CDR3 protein: CASSPSGESTEAFF. CDR3 nucleotides: TGTGCCAGCAGCCCTTCAGGGGAATCGACTGAAGCTTTCTTT.

The chain links TRBV20-1 to TRBJ2-3; a possible D gene is TRBD2 (5 bases). Trimming removed 8 bases at V and 2 bases at J, with 8 bases between. The CDR3 is made up of 11 amino acids. Germline V gene sequence: CDR1 DFQATT, CDR2 SNEGSKA (reference sequence). The CDR3 region is CSSEATDTQYF. DNA for the CDR3: TGCAGTTCGGAGGCCACAGATACGCAGTATTTT.